Following are 24 T cell receptor beta chains from one sample sequenced in a study of blood T cells in healthy people across ages. A J-beta primer mix and a sample-barcoded 5' primer were used in a second PCR of about 6 to 12 cycles. TCRdb analysed the 5' RACE reads with MiXCR anew, one entry per CDR3 protein. Of about 1.6 million distinct CDR3 sequences in the sample, around 36% were seen once. Sequencing was carried out using blood. All receptors derive from a woman under 40 in good health.

The gene calls are TRBV20-1 and TRBJ1-5; TRBD1 aligns across 8 bases. Trimming at V came to 3 bases and at J to 0 bases, leaving 4 bases not matched to a gene. The CDR3 extends over 15 amino acids. Germline V gene lookup returns CDR1 DFQATT and CDR2 SNEGSKA (reference sequence). Here the CDR3 DNA reads TGCAGTGCTAGTGGACAGGGTCCTAGCAATCAGCCCCAGCATTTT. As protein: CSASGQGPSNQPQHF.

Concerning this clonotype itself: One end of the junction varies from germline; a read error may be responsible. The rearrangement joins TRBV20-1 to TRBJ2-1, with 13 bases identical to TRBD2. CDR1 is DFQATT, CDR2 SNEGSKA, per germline (reference sequence). This CDR3 is 13 amino acids long. CDR3 in DNA: TGCAGTGCCGGACTAGCGGGAGCGAATGAGCAGGTCTTC. It specifies CSAGLAGANEQVF.

CDR3 loop: CASGTTGFGVSTDTQYF. The DNA of the CDR3 is TGTGCCAGCGGGACCACGGGGTTCGGCGTTAGCACAGATACGCAGTATTTT. V is TRBV27 and J is TRBJ2-3; possibly TRBD1 or TRBD2 for D (5 bases each). CDR3 length: 17 residues. The V gene's germline CDR1 is MNHEY and CDR2 SMNVEV (reference sequence). The V end lost 8 bases, the J end lost 0 bases, and 21 bases lay between the germline ends.

The chain's CDR3 is CASSYSRPGSTGELFF. The CDR3 nucleotides are TGTGCCAGCAGTTACTCGCGGCCGGGGAGTACCGGGGAGCTGTTTTTT. The rearrangement joins TRBV6-5 to TRBJ2-2; D might be TRBD2 (5 bases). From germline, CDR1 is MNHEY and CDR2 SVGAGI. V lost 0 bases to trimming and J lost 5 bases, with 13 bases between them. This CDR3 has 16 residues.

The rearrangement joins TRBV5-5 to TRBJ1-2; 9 nucleotides align to TRBD1. This CDR3 has 15 residues. Germline loops: CDR1 SGHKS, CDR2 YYEKEE (reference sequence). J was trimmed by 3 bases and V by 4 bases; bases with no gene match: 7. The DNA of the CDR3 is TGTGCCAGCAGCCAGGGACAGGGACCCTACTATGGCTACACCTTC. The encoded protein is CASSQGQGPYYGYTF.

Many counts were recorded for this clonotype. The V call is TRBV6-6, the J call TRBJ2-2; D gene uncertain. The CDR3 is made up of 12 amino acids. The V gene lost 0 bases and the J gene lost 8 bases, with 4 bases spanning the gap. Germline V CDR1 and CDR2: MNHNY, SVGAGI (reference sequence). CDR3 nucleotide sequence: TGTGCCAGCAGTTACTCAGAAGGGGAGCTGTTTTTT. Translation: CASSYSEGELFF.

This chain uses TRBV18 with TRBJ1-4; no reliable D call. This CDR3 contains 12 residues. The germline V gene has CDR1 KGHSH and CDR2 LQKENI. V lost 11 bases to trimming and J lost 10 bases, with 17 bases between them. This CDR3 is CAGAPGGGKLFF. CDR3 DNA sequence: TGTGCCGGCGCCCCGGGAGGTGGAAAACTGTTTTTT.

This clonotype was seen a few times. The chain is built from TRBV20-1 and TRBJ1-2, with no clear D. Germline V gene sequence: CDR1 DFQATT, CDR2 SNEGSKA (reference sequence). The V gene lost 4 bases and the J gene lost 4 bases, with 10 bases spanning the gap. This CDR3 region has 12 residues. The CDR3: CSAMADRYGYTF. CDR3 DNA: TGCAGTGCTATGGCTGATCGCTATGGCTACACCTTC.

To note about this clonotype: The junction shows a germline mismatch at one end, possibly a read error. The J gene is TRBJ2-5, the V gene TRBV6-2 or TRBV6-3, with TRBD1 as a possible D gene (6 bases). The better agreement between TRBJ2-7 and the DNA end casts doubt on the J call. This CDR3 has 14 amino acids. CDR1 MNHEY and CDR2 SVGEGT come from the germline V gene. CDR3 bases: TGTACCAGCAGCGACCTCCCTAACAGGGACGAGCAGTACTTC. This codes for CTSSDLPNRDEQYF.

The chain couples TRBV15 to TRBJ2-3, with TRBD2 matching 8 bases. Losses at the gene ends were 1 base for V and 8 bases for J; bases not matched to a gene: 14. In germline, CDR1 is LNHNV, CDR2 YYDKDF (reference sequence). The CDR3 extends over 17 amino acids. CDR3 residues: CATSRVGRPGGGVTQYF. Written as DNA, the CDR3 is TGTGCCACCAGCAGAGTTGGTCGGCCGGGGGGGGGAGTTACGCAGTATTTT.

There are a few counts of this clonotype. V gene TRBV29-1 combines with J gene TRBJ1-2; possible D gene TRBD1, 5 bases. Per the germline V gene, CDR1 is SQVTM and CDR2 is ANQGSEA. V gave up 3 bases and J gave up 8 bases, with 13 bases separating them. The CDR3 consists of 12 residues. CDR3 residues: CSVDRAGIGYTF. The CDR3 DNA reads as TGCAGCGTTGATAGGGCAGGGATCGGCTACACCTTC.

V gene TRBV15 combines with J gene TRBJ2-5; TRBD1 or TRBD2 may be the D gene (6 bases each). Trimming pared 3 bases from V and 1 base from J, leaving 12 bases between. The CDR3 consists of 15 residues. The germline gives CDR1 LNHNV, CDR2 YYDKDF (reference sequence). The CDR3 DNA reads TGTGCCACCAGCAGCCGAGGGGGACTCCAAGAGACCCAGTACTTC. Amino acids: CATSSRGGLQETQYF.

This clonotype appeared once. The rearrangement joins TRBV5-1 to TRBJ2-6; 10 positions match TRBD1. This CDR3 spans 18 amino acids. The germline CDR1 and CDR2 sequences are SGHRS and YFSETQ. The ends lost 4 bases at V and 2 bases at J; junction bases unmatched: 9. CDR3 sequence reads: CASSPRDRGLAGANVLTF. The CDR3 bases are TGCGCCAGCAGCCCCCGGGACAGGGGTTTGGCTGGGGCCAACGTCCTGACTTTC.

This chain connects TRBV12-3 or TRBV12-4 to TRBJ1-6; the match to TRBD1 covers 7 bases. V shed 5 bases and J 7 bases; nucleotides not matched to a gene: 14. The CDR3 totals 17 residues. DNA for the CDR3: TGTGCCAGCAGTAAAGCACCTGGACAGGAACTAAATTCACCCCTCCACTTT. This translates into CASSKAPGQELNSPLHF.

Worth noting for this clonotype: Germline and junction disagree at one end, which may indicate a read error. V usage is TRBV5-4 and J usage is TRBJ1-1; D is unclear. Germline CDR1 reads SGHNT; CDR2 reads YYREEE (reference sequence). The CDR3 spans 13 residues. CDR3 DNA sequence: TGTACCAGCAGCTTTTCGACGGACACTGAAGCTTTCTTT. Protein: CTSSFSTDTEAFF. The full variable domain, rest sourced from reference TRBV5-4 and TRBJ1-1, is ETGVTQSPTHLIKTRGQQVTLRCSSQSGHNTVSWYQQALGQGPQFIFQYYREEENGRGNFPPRFSGLQFPNYSSELNVNALELDDSALYLCTSSFSTDTEAFFGQGTRLTVV.

This clonotype has a handful of counts. V and J are TRBV12-3 or TRBV12-4 and TRBJ1-5, with D possibly matching TRBD1 (5 bases). The CDR3 spans 12 residues. Trimming removed 1 base from V and 9 bases from J, with 7 bases in between. CDR3 loop: CASSLGGWPQHF. In DNA form, the CDR3 reads TGTGCCAGCAGTTTAGGGGGGTGGCCCCAGCATTTT.

The chain is built from TRBV5-6 and TRBJ2-7; 7 nucleotides line up with TRBD2. This CDR3 region has 14 residues. Germline lookup yields CDR1 SGHDT and CDR2 YYEEEE. V lost 1 base, J lost 2 bases, and 3 bases stayed unmatched. The CDR3 bases are TGTGCCAGCAGCTTGCTAGCGGAGACCTACGAGCAGTACTTC. Translation: CASSLLAETYEQYF.

V is TRBV7-9 and J is TRBJ2-5; D remains unclear. Trimming pared 3 bases from V and 5 bases from J, leaving 13 bases between. Per germline, CDR1 SEHNR and CDR2 FQNEAQ (reference sequence). The CDR3 has 14 amino acids. CDR3: CASSFEVYSETQYF. CDR3 nucleotide sequence: TGTGCCAGCAGCTTCGAGGTGTACTCGGAGACCCAGTACTTC.

J is TRBJ1-2 and V is TRBV20-1; D perhaps matches TRBD1 (5 bases). The germline gives CDR1 DFQATT, CDR2 SNEGSKA (reference sequence). V lost 0 bases to trimming and J lost 6 bases, with 14 bases between them. The CDR3 totals 14 residues. DNA for the CDR3: TGCAGTGCTAGAGATCTTATACAGGTCCATGGCTACACCTTC. It specifies CSARDLIQVHGYTF.

V is TRBV5-4 and J is TRBJ2-1; 15 bases are a match to TRBD2. The CDR3 spans 16 residues. Germline CDR1 SGHNT, CDR2 YYREEE (reference sequence). Unmatched junction bases numbered 8, after V lost 4 bases and J lost 9 bases. The CDR3 loop reads CASSPGTSGGSGEQFF. The CDR3 DNA sequence: TGTGCCAGCAGCCCAGGGACTAGCGGGGGGTCTGGTGAGCAGTTCTTC.

As DNA, the CDR3 is TGTGCCAGCAGACTCGGGAAAGGGGGCGATAAGTCGCCCGAGCAGTACTTC. The encoded protein is CASRLGKGGDKSPEQYF. The chain couples TRBV5-4 to TRBJ2-7; TRBD1 agrees at 7 bases. The V segment lost 5 bases and the J segment 6 bases; nucleotides outside the gene matches: 20. Germline lookup yields CDR1 SGHNT and CDR2 YYREEE (reference sequence). The CDR3 has 17 residues.

This chain uses TRBV11-2 with TRBJ2-1; D unresolved. Trimming shortened V by 0 bases and J by 15 bases, and 12 bases separated the two germline ends. CDR1 SGHAT and CDR2 FQNNGV come from the germline V gene. The length of the CDR3 is 12 residues. The CDR3 region has the DNA TGTGCCAGCAGCTTAGAGCCCGAACGACGGTTCTTC. Protein product: CASSLEPERRFF. The full variable domain, in which reference TRBV11-2 and TRBJ2-1 provide the parts outside the CDR3, is EAGVAQSPRYKIIEKRQSVAFWCNPISGHATLYWYQQILGQGPKLLIQFQNNGVVDDSQLPKDRFSAERLKGVDSTLKIQPAKLEDSAVYLCASSLEPERRFFGPGTRLTVL.

The chain is built from TRBV10-3 and TRBJ2-1; tentatively, D is TRBD2 (6 bases). CDR1 and CDR2 from the germline V gene are ENHRY and SYGVKD. Trimming cost V 5 bases and J 10 bases, with 12 bases left between them. This CDR3 comprises 12 residues. The CDR3 sequence is CAISLPEGEQFF. DNA for the CDR3: TGTGCCATCAGTCTACCGGAGGGGGAGCAGTTCTTC.

The rearrangement uses TRBV20-1 and TRBJ1-2; D gene ambiguous. Germline CDR1 reads DFQATT; CDR2 reads SNEGSKA (reference sequence). The CDR3 runs to 11 residues. V dropped 3 bases and J dropped 8 bases, with 10 bases sitting between them. For the CDR3, the DNA is TGCAGTGCTAGGAATTCGGGAGGCTACACCTTC. It codes for CSARNSGGYTF.